This T cell receptor beta chain was sequenced during a study of blood T cell repertoires in COVID-19. In the study overall: Italy, Spain and the United States were the sources of the convalescent and acute COVID-19 samples. T cells, B-cell-depleted T cells, or PBMCs provided the cDNA or gDNA that served as material.

Method: immunoSEQ multiplex PCR; TCRdb's copy keeps in-frame clones and lacks some. The data contain roughly 69,000 clones, 65% to 80% of them singletons. V lost 0 bases to trimming and J lost 5 bases, with 10 bases between them. CDR3 length: 14 amino acids. Germline CDR1 LGHNA, CDR2 YSLEER. The sequence derives from a woman between 45 and 60 years old with acute or convalescent COVID-19. The V gene is TRBV4-3, the J gene TRBJ2-5; D not certain. The sequencing input was peripheral blood. The DNA for the CDR3 is TGCGCCAGCAGCCAAGATCTTATGAGGGAGACCCAGTACTTC. As protein: CASSQDLMRETQYF.